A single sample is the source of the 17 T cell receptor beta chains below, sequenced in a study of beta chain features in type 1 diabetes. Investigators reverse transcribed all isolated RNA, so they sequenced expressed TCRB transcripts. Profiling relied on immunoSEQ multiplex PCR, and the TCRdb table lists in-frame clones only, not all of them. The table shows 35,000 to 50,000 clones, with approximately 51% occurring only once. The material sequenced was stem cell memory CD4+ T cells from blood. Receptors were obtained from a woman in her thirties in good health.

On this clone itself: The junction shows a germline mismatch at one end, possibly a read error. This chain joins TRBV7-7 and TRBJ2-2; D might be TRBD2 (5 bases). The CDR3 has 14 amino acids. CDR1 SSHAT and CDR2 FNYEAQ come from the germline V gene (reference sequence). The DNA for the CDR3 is TGTGCTAGCAGCTTGGACGCGGGCACCGGGGAGCTGTTTTTT. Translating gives CASSLDAGTGELFF.

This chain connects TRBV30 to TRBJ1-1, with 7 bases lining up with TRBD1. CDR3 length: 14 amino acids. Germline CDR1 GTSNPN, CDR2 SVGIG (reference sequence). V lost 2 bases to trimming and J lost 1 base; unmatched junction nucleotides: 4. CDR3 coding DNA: TGTGCCTGGAGTCCCGACAGGGCGAACACTGAAGCTTTCTTT. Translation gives CAWSPDRANTEAFF.

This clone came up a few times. In nucleotides, the CDR3 is TGTGCCAGCAGCTTAGGGCATGAATCCTACGAGCAGTACTTC. It yields the protein CASSLGHESYEQYF. The chain uses TRBV11-3 and TRBJ2-7; no clear D gene. V was clipped by 1 base and J by 1 base, with 8 bases between them. The germline CDR1 and CDR2 sequences are SGHNT and YENEEA. The CDR3 spans 14 residues.

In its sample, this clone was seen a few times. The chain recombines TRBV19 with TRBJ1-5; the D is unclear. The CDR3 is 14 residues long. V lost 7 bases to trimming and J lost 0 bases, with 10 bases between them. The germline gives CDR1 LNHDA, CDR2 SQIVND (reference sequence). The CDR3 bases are TGTGCCAGTAAGGAGACCGTTAGCAATCAGCCCCAGCATTTT. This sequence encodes CASKETVSNQPQHF. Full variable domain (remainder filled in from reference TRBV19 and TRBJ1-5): DGGITQSPKYLFRKEGQNVTLSCEQNLNHDAMYWYRQDPGQGLRLIYYSQIVNDFQKGDIAEGYSVSREKKESFPLTVTSAQKNPTAFYLCASKETVSNQPQHFGDGTRLSIL.

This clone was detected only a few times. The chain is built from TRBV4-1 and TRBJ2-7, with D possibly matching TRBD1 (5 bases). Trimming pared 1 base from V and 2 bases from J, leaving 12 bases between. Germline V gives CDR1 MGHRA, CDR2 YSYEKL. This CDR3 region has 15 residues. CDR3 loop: CASSQADTATYEQYF. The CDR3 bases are TGCGCCAGCAGCCAAGCGGACACCGCCACCTACGAGCAGTACTTC.

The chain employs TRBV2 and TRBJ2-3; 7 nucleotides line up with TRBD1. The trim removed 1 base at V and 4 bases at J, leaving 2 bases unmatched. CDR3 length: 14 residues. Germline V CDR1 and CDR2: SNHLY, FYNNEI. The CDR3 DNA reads TGTGCCAGCAGTGAAGGAGGGGGCGCAGATACGCAGTATTTT. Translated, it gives CASSEGGGADTQYF.

The CDR3 here is CASSVDPGVHQPQHF. The CDR3 DNA reads as TGTGCCAGCAGCGTAGATCCCGGGGTCCACCAGCCCCAGCATTTT. The rearrangement links TRBV9 to TRBJ1-5; D call uncertain. With 0 bases removed from V and 7 bases from J, the gap between germline ends came to 14 bases. Germline lookup yields CDR1 SGDLS and CDR2 YYNGEE. The CDR3 has 15 amino acids.

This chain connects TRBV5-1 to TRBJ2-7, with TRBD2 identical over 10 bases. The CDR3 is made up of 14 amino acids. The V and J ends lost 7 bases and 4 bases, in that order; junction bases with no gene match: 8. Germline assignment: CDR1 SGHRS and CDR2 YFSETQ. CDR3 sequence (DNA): TGCGCCAGCGCGAAAGGACTAGCGGATTACGAGCAGTACTTC. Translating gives CASAKGLADYEQYF.

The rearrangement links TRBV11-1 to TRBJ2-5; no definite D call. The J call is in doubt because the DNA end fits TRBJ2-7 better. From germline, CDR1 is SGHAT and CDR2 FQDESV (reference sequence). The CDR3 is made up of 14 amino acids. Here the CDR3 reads CASSLARANYEQYF. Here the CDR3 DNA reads TGTGCCAGCAGCTTAGCGCGTGCCAACTACGAGCAGTACTTC.

The CDR3 DNA reads TGTGCCAGCAGCTTAGTGGGGAGTCGTAACTATGGCTACACCTTC. Translating it yields CASSLVGSRNYGYTF. The rearrangement links TRBV7-9 to TRBJ1-2; the D is unclear. Between the trimmed V and J ends, which lost 1 base and 1 base, there was a span of 10 bases. Germline lookup yields CDR1 SEHNR and CDR2 FQNEAQ (reference sequence). This CDR3 has 15 residues. The entire variable domain, with the rest obtained from reference TRBV7-9 and TRBJ1-2, is as follows: DTGVSQNPRHKITKRGQNVTFRCDPISEHNRLYWYRQTLGQGPEFLTYFQNEAQLEKSRLLSDRFSAERPKGSFSTLEIQRTEQGDSAMYLCASSLVGSRNYGYTFGSGTRLTVV.

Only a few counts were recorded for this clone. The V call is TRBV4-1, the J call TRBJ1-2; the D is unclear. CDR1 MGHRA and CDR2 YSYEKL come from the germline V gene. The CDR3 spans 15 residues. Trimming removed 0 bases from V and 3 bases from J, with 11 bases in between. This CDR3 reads CASSQEGSGYYGYTF. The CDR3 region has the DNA TGCGCCAGCAGCCAAGAGGGCAGTGGATACTATGGCTACACCTTC.

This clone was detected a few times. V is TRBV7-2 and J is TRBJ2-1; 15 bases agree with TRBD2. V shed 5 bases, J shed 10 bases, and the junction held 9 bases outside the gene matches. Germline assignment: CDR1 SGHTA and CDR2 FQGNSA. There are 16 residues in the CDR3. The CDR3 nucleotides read TGTGCCAGCAGCAAAAGGACTAGCGGGAGGGCCGACGAGCAGTTCTTC. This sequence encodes CASSKRTSGRADEQFF.

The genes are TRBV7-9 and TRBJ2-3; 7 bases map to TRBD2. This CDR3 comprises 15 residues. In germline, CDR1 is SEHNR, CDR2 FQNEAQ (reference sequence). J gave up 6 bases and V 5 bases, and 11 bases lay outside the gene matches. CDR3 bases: TGTGCCAGCAGCCAGATCGCGGGAGCGGCTGATACGCAGTATTTT. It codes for CASSQIAGAADTQYF.

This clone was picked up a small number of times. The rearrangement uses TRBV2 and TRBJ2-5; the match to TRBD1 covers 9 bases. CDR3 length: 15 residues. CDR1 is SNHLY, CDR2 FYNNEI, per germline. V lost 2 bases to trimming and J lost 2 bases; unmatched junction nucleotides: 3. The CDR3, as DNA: TGTGCCAGCAGTGAACGAGACAGGGGGCAAGAGACCCAGTACTTC. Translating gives CASSERDRGQETQYF. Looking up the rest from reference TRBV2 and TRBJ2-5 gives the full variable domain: EPEVTQTPSHQVTQMGQEVILRCVPISNHLYFYWYRQILGQKVEFLVSFYNNEISEKSEIFDDQFSVERPDGSNFTLKIRSTKLEDSAMYFCASSERDRGQETQYFGPGTRLLVL.

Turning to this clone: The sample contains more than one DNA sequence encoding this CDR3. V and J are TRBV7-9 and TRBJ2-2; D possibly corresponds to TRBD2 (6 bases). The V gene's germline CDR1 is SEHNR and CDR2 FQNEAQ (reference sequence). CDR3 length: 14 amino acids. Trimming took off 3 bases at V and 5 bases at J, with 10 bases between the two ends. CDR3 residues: CASSLAGGTGELFF. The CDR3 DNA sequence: TGTGCCAGCAGCTTGGCCGGGGGAACCGGGGAGCTGTTTTTT.

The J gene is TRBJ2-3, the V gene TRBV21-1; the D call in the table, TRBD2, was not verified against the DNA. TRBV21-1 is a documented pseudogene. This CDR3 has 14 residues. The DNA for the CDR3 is TGTGCCAGCAGCAATAGGACTAACACAGATACGCAGTATTTT. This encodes CASSNRTNTDTQYF.

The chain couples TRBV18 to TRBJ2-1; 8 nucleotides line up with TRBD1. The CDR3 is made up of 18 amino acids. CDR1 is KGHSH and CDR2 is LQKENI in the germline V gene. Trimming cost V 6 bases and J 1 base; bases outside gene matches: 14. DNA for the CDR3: TGTGCCAGCTCCCTCTCGCCGATCAGGGGGCGGTCCTACAATGAGCAGTTCTTC. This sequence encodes CASSLSPIRGRSYNEQFF.